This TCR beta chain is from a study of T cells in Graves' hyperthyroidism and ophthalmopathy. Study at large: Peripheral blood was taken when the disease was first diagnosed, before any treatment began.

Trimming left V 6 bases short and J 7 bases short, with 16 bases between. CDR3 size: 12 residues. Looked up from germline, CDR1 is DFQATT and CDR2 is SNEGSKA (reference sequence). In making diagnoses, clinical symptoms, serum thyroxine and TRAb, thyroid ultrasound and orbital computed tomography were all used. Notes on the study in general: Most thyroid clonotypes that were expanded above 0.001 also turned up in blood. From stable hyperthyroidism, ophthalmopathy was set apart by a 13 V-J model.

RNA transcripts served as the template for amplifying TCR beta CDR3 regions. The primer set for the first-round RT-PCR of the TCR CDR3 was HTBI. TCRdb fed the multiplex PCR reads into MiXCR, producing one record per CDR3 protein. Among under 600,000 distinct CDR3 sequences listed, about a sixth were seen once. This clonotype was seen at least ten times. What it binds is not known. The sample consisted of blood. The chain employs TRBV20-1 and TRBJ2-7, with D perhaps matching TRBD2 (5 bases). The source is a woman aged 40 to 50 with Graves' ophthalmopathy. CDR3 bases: TGCAGTGCAACGGACTCAACTGGGGAGCAGTACTTC. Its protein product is CSATDSTGEQYF.